Included here is one T cell receptor beta chain sequence, with context. Its antigen is unknown. It has no much larger one-base neighbor in the sample; base qualities were not kept. Patients with a history of autoimmune disease or receiving systemic immunosuppression were excluded from the trial. Peripheral blood for TCR sequencing was drawn from every dose cohort at baseline, at cycle 4 day 1 and at cycle 7 day 1. The samples were drawn from a first-in-human, open-label, multicenter phase I dose-escalation trial of ivuxolimab. Adults with locally advanced or metastatic melanoma, renal cell carcinoma, hepatocellular carcinoma or head and neck squamous cell carcinoma were enrolled in the trial. Before TCR sequencing, CD4+ and CD8+ T cells were separately sorted from peripheral blood. Genomic DNA was extracted from sorted cells for sequencing of the TCRbeta CDR3 region. TCRbeta CDR3 regions were sequenced using the immunoSEQ Assay. Drawn from immuneACCESS, this table holds only the in-frame rearrangements with V and J called that TCRdb kept. Clones are partly lost; checked studies trace under half to an unresolved V gene and leave the rest unexplained. Recorded for this sample are around 79,000 clones; around 86% of them occurred a single time. The ten largest account for approximately 0.63% of the sample.

The data originate from a study of OX40 agonist ivuxolimab in advanced cancers. Study-level background: Ivuxolimab was a fully human IgG2 agonistic monoclonal antibody targeting the costimulatory receptor OX40 (CD134). Intravenous ivuxolimab was administered to patients every 2 weeks at six dose levels: 0.01, 0.1, 0.3, 1.5, 3 and 10 mg/kg. Of the approximately 54 patients in dose escalation, about 19 had hepatocellular carcinoma, about 15 had melanoma, 9 had renal cell carcinoma and 9 had head and neck cancer. In the dose-escalation cohort, approximately 80% of patients were male, and the mean age was roughly 60 years with a range of roughly 23 to 79. Patients were allowed to have had prior anti-PD-1, anti-PD-L1 or anti-CTLA-4 therapy, and 40% of the dose-escalation patients had previously received checkpoint inhibitors. Partial responses occurred in three dose-escalation patients, of whom one had hepatocellular carcinoma and two had cutaneous melanoma. The purpose of peripheral TCRbeta sequencing was to test whether ivuxolimab changed TCR sequence diversity and led to clonal T-cell expansion. The paper reports the monotherapy dose-escalation portion (N of about 56 patients) of the phase I ivuxolimab trial. The paper's findings and limits, for the study overall: Antigen specificity was not determined for the clonally expanded peripheral T cells. Low levels of normalized T-cell clonal expansion were also shown by some nonresponding patients. At doses of 0.1 to 3.0 mg/kg, clonal expansion of both CD4+ and CD8+ blood T cells was observed from baseline to week 6. Partial responders in the 0.1-3.0 mg/kg groups had among the lowest normalized peripheral clonal expansion, especially among CD8+ T cells. After ivuxolimab, expanded clones were on average more numerous among CD8+ T cells than among CD4+ T cells.

CDR1 and CDR2 (LNHDA, SQIVND) derive from the germline V gene (reference sequence). V lost 5 bases and J lost 2 bases; the stretch between them is 13 bases long. Including cysteine and phenylalanine, the CDR3 has 15 amino acids. The only DNA kept is the CDR3, 45 bases in frame from the first base. The V and J segments used are TRBV19 and TRBJ1-5; no D gene can be assigned with confidence. The specimen comprised CD4+ or CD8+ T cells sorted from blood, sampled in a trial of the OX40 agonist ivuxolimab. The TCR sequence derives from an adult with an advanced solid tumor such as melanoma, head and neck, liver or kidney cancer. For the CDR3, the sequence is CASSPQLGGNQPQHF. The DNA sequence is given as TGTGCCAGTAGTCCCCAGTTGGGTGGCAATCAGCCCCAGCATTTT.